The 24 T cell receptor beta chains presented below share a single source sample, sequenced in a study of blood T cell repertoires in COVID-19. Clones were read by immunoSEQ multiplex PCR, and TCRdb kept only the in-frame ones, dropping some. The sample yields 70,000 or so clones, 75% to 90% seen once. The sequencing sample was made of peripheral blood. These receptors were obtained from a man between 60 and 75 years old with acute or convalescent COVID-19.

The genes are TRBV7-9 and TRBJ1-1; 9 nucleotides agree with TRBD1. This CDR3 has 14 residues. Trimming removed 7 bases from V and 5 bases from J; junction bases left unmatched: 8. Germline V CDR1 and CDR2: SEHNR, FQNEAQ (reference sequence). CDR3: CASNPGQGLTEAFF. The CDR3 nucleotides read TGTGCCAGCAATCCGGGACAGGGATTAACTGAAGCTTTCTTT.

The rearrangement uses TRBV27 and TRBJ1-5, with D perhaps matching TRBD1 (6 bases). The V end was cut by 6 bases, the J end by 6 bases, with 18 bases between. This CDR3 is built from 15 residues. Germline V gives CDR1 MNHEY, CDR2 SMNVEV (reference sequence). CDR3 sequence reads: CASSSRDKRGQPQHF. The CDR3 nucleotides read TGTGCCAGCAGCAGCCGGGACAAGCGTGGTCAGCCCCAGCATTTT.

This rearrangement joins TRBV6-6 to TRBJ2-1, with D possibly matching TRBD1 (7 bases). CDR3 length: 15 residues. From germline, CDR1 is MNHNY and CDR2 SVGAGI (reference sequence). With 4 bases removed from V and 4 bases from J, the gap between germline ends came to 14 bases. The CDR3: CASSFSTGRYNEQFF. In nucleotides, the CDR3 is TGTGCCAGCAGTTTTTCGACAGGGAGGTACAATGAGCAGTTCTTC.

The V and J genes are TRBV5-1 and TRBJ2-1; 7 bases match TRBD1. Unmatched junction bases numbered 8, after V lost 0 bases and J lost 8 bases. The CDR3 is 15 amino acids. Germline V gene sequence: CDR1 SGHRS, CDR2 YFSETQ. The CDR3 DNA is TGCGCCAGCAGCTTGGCACAGGGGAAGCTGGATGAGCAGTTCTTC. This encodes CASSLAQGKLDEQFF.

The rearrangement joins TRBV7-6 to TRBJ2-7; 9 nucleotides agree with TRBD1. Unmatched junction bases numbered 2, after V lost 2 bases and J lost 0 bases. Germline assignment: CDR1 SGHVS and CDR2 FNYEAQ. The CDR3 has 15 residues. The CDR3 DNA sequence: TGTGCCAGCAGCTTAAAACAGGGGGCCTCCTACGAGCAGTACTTC. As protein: CASSLKQGASYEQYF.

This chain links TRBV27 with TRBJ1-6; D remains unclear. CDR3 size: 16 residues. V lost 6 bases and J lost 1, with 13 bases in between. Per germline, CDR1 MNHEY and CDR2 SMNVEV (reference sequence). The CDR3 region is CASSTIRGSYNSPLHF. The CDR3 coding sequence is TGTGCCAGCAGCACAATACGAGGTTCCTATAATTCACCCCTCCACTTT.

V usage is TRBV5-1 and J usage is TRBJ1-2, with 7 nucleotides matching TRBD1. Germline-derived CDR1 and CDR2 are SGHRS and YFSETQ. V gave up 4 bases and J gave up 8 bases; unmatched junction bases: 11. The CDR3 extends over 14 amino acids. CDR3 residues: CASSPGGFLTGYTF. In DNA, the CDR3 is TGCGCCAGCAGCCCAGGGGGATTCCTAACCGGCTACACCTTC.

In DNA, the CDR3 is TGTGCCAGCAGTGCTCCTCGACTGGCCGCTAACAATGAGCAGTTCTTC. This translates into CASSAPRLAANNEQFF. The J gene is TRBJ2-1, the V gene TRBV6-1; D is unresolved. Looked up from germline, CDR1 is MNHNS and CDR2 is SASEGT. The V gene lost 4 bases and the J gene lost 5 bases, with 18 bases spanning the gap. The CDR3 has 16 residues.

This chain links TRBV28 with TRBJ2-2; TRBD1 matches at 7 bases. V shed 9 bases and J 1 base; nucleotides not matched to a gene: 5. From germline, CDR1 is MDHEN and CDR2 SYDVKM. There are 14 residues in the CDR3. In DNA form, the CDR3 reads TGTGCCAGTTTGTACAGGGGGAACACCGGGGAGCTGTTTTTT. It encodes CASLYRGNTGELFF.

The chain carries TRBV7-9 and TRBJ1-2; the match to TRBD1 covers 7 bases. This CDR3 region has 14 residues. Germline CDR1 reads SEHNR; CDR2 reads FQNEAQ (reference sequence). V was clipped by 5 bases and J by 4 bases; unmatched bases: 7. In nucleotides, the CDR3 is TGTGCCAGCAGCCAAGATGGGACAGCCTATGGCTACACCTTC. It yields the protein CASSQDGTAYGYTF. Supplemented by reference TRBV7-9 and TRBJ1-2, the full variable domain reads DTGVSQNPRHKITKRGQNVTFRCDPISEHNRLYWYRQTLGQGPEFLTYFQNEAQLEKSRLLSDRFSAERPKGSFSTLEIQRTEQGDSAMYLCASSQDGTAYGYTFGSGTRLTVV.

The CDR3 DNA follows: TGTGCCAGCAGCTTGTGGGGACAGTCTCACTACGAGCAGTACTTC. Translation: CASSLWGQSHYEQYF. The V and J genes are TRBV5-6 and TRBJ2-7, with 7 bases identical to TRBD1. This CDR3 has 15 amino acids. V shed 1 base and J 3 bases; nucleotides not matched to a gene: 7. Per germline, CDR1 SGHDT and CDR2 YYEEEE.

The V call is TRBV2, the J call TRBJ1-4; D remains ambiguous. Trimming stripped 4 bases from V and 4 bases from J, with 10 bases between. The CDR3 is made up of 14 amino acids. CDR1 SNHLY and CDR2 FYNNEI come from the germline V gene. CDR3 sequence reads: CASSVGLGNEKLFF. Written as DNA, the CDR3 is TGTGCCAGCAGTGTCGGGTTAGGTAATGAAAAACTGTTTTTT. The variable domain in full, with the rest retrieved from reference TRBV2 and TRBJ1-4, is EPEVTQTPSHQVTQMGQEVILRCVPISNHLYFYWYRQILGQKVEFLVSFYNNEISEKSEIFDDQFSVERPDGSNFTLKIRSTKLEDSAMYFCASSVGLGNEKLFFGSGTQLSVL.

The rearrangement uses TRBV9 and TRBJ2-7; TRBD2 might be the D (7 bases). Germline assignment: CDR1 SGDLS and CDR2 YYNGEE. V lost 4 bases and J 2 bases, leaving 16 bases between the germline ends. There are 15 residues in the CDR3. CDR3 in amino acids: CASSLTGRGTYEQYF. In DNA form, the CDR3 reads TGTGCCAGCAGCCTAACAGGGAGGGGAACCTACGAGCAGTACTTC. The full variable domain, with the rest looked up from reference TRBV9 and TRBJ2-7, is DSGVTQTPKHLITATGQRVTLRCSPRSGDLSVYWYQQSLDQGLQFLIQYYNGEERAKGNILERFSAQQFPDLHSELNLSSLELGDSALYFCASSLTGRGTYEQYFGPGTRLTVT.

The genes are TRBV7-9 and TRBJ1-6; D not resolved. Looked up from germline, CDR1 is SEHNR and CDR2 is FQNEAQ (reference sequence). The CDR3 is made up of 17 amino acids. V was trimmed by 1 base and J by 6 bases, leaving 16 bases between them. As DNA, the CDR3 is TGTGCCAGCAGCTTAGTCCCTTCTGACTATTCTAATTCACCCCTCCACTTT. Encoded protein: CASSLVPSDYSNSPLHF.

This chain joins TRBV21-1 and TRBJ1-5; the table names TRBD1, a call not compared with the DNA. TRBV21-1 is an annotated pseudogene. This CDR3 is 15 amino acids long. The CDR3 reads CASSNSDSGRQPQHF. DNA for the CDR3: TGTGCCAGCAGCAATAGTGACAGTGGTCGGCAGCCCCAGCATTTT.

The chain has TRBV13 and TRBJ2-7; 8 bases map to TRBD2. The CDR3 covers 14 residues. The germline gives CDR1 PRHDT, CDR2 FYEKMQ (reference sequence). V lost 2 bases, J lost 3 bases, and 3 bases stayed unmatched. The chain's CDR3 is CASSLSGGRYEQYF. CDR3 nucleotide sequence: TGTGCCAGCAGCTTAAGCGGGGGTCGCTACGAGCAGTACTTC.

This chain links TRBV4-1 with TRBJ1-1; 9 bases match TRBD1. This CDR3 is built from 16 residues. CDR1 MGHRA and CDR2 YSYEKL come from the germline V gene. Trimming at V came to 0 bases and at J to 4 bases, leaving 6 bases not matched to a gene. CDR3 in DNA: TGCGCCAGCAGCCAAGAGGCAACAGGGGGCCCCACTGAAGCTTTCTTT. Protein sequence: CASSQEATGGPTEAFF.

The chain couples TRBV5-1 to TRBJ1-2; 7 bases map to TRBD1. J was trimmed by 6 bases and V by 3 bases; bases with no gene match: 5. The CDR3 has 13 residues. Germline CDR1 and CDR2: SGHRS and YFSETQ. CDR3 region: CASSSVQGDGYTF. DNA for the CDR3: TGCGCCAGCAGCTCCGTCCAGGGGGATGGCTACACCTTC.

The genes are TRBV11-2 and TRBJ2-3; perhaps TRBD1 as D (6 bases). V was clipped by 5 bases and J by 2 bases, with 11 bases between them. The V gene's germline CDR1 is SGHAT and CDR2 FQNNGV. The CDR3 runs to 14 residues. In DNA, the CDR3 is TGTGCCAGCAGCCCCGGGACAAACACAGATACGCAGTATTTT. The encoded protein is CASSPGTNTDTQYF.

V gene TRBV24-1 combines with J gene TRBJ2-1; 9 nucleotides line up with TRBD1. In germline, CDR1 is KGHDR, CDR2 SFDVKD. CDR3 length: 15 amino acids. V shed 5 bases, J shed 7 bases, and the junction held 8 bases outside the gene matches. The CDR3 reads CATSAGTGMLNEQFF. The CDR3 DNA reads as TGTGCCACCAGTGCCGGGACAGGGATGTTGAATGAGCAGTTCTTC.

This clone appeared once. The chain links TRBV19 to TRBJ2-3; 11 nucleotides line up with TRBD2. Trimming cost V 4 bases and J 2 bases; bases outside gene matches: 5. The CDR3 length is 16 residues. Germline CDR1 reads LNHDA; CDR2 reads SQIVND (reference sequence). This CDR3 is CASSRRTSGLTDTQYF. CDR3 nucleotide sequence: TGTGCCAGTAGTAGGCGGACTAGCGGGCTCACAGATACGCAGTATTTT.

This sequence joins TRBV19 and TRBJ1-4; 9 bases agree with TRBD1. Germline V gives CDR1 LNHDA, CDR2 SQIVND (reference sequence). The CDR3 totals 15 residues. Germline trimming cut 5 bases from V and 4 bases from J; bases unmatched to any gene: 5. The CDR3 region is CASSSGQGINEKLFF. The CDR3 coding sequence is TGTGCCAGTAGTTCGGGACAGGGAATTAATGAAAAACTGTTTTTT.

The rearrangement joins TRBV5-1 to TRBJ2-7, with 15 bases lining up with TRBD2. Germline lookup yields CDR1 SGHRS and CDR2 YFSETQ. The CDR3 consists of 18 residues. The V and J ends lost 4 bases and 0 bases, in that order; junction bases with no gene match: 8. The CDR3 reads CASSARTSGRALSYEQYF. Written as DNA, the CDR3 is TGCGCCAGCAGCGCAAGGACTAGCGGGAGGGCCCTCTCCTACGAGCAGTACTTC.

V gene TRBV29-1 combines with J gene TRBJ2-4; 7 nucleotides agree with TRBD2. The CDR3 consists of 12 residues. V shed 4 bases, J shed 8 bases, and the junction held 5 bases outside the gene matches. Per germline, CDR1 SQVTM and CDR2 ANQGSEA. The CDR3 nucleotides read TGCAGCGTTGTGGCAGGGAGGGACATTCAGTACTTC. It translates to CSVVAGRDIQYF. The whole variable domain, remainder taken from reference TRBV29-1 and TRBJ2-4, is SAVISQKPSRDICQRGTSLTIQCQVDSQVTMMFWYRQQPGQSLTLIATANQGSEATYESGFVIDKFPISRPNLTFSTLTVSNMSPEDSSIYLCSVVAGRDIQYFGAGTRLSVL.